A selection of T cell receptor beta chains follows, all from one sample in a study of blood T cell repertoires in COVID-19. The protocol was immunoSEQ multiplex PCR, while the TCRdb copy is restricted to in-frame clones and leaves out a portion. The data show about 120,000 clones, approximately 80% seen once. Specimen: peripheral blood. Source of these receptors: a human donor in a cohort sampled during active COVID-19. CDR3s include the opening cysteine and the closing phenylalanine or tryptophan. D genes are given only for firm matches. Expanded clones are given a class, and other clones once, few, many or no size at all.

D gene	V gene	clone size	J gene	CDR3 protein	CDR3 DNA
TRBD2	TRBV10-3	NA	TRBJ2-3	CAISEGTSGRTDTQYF	TGTGCCATCAGTGAGGGGACTAGCGGGAGGACAGATACGCAGTATTTT
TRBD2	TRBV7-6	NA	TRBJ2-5	CASSLVSGTSLRETQYF	TGTGCCAGCAGCTTAGTATCCGGGACTAGCCTCCGGGAGACCCAGTACTTC
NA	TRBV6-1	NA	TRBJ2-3	CASSVFSVSEADTQYF	TGTGCCAGCAGTGTTTTTTCAGTGTCTGAGGCGGATACGCAGTATTTT
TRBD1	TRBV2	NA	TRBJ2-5	CASSRDREMETQYF	TGTGCCAGCAGTCGGGACAGGGAGATGGAGACCCAGTACTTC
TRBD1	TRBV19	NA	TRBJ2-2	CASSMWGQGSGELFF	TGTGCCAGTAGTATGTGGGGACAGGGGTCCGGGGAGCTGTTTTTT
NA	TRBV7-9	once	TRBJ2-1	CASSLPGVASSYNEQFF	TGTGCCAGCAGCTTACCGGGGGTTGCGAGCTCCTACAATGAGCAGTTCTTC
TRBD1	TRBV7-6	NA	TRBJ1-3	CASSLGTGRSGNTIYF	TGTGCCAGCAGCTTAGGGACAGGTCGTTCTGGAAACACCATATATTTT
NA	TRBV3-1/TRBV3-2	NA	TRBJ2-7	CASSHGGATYEQYF	TGTGCCAGCAGCCATGGAGGGGCCACCTACGAGCAGTACTTC
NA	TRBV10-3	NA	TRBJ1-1	CAISRGLELLNTEAFF	TGTGCCATCAGTCGGGGACTGGAATTATTGAACACTGAAGCTTTCTTT
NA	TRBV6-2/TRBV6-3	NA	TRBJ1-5	CASSYPRGTLSNQPQHF	TGTGCCAGCAGTTATCCTCGGGGGACTCTTAGCAATCAGCCCCAGCATTTT
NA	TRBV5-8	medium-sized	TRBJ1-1	CASSLSAGSTEAFF	TGTGCCAGCAGCTTGTCGGCCGGGAGTACTGAAGCTTTCTTT
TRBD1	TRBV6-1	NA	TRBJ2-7	CASSEKRAGDSYEQYF	TGTGCCAGCAGTGAAAAGAGGGCAGGGGACAGCTACGAGCAGTACTTC
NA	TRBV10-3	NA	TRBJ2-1	CAITQDRPGDEQFF	TGTGCCATCACCCAGGACAGGCCGGGGGACGAGCAGTTCTTC
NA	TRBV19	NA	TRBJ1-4	CASSIGLTDSNEKLFF	TGTGCCAGTAGTATAGGACTCACCGACAGTAATGAAAAACTGTTTTTT
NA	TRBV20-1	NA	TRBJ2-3	CSARQGNTQYF	TGCAGTGCTAGACAGGGGAATACGCAGTATTTT
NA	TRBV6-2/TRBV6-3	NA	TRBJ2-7	CASSYSIQRKTYEQYF	TGTGCCAGCAGTTACTCGATCCAGCGGAAAACCTACGAGCAGTACTTC
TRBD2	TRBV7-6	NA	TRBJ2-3	CASRQGLAGTSTDTQYF	TGTGCCAGCAGACAAGGACTAGCGGGGACTAGCACAGATACGCAGTATTTT
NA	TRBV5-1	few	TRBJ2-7	CASSLEAGGELYEQYF	TGCGCCAGCAGCTTGGAAGCTGGCGGGGAGCTCTACGAGCAGTACTTC
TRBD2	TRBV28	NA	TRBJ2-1	CASSSAGGNYNEQFF	TGTGCCAGCAGTTCAGCGGGGGGGAACTACAATGAGCAGTTCTTC